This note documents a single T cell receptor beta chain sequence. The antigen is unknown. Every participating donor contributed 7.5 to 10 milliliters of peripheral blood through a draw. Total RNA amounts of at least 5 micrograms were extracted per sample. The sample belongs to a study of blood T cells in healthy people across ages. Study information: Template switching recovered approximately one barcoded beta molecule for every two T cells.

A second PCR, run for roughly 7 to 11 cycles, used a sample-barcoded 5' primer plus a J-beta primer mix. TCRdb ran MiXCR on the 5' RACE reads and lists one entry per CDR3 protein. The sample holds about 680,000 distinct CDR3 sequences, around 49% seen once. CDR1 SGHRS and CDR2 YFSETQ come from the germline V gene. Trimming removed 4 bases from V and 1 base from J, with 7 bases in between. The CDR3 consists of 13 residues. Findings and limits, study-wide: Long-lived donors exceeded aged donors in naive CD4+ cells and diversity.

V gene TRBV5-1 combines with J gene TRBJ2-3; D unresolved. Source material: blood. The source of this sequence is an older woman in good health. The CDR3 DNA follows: TGCGCCAGCAGCCCGGACGGCACAGATACGCAGTATTTT. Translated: CASSPDGTDTQYF. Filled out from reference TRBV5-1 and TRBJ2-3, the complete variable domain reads KAGVTQTPRYLIKTRGQQVTLSCSPISGHRSVSWYQQTPGQGLQFLFEYFSETQRNKGNFPGRFSGRQFSNSRSEMNVSTLELGDSALYLCASSPDGTDTQYFGPGTRLTVL.